This TCR beta chain is drawn from a study of shared clonotypes between healthy human individuals. About the research overall: Per donor, three plates held CD4 naive cells, three held CD4 memory, two held CD8 naive and one held CD8 memory. Study-level results: Exclusively blood specimens were collected; tissue repertoires likely differ.

Produced via immunoSEQ multiplex PCR; TCRdb's table is partial and in-frame only. The sample includes about 2.3 million clones, roughly 90% seen only once; the top ten take around 0.35%. Concerning this clone itself: Its antigen is not known.

The sequence derives from a man aged 18 to 29 in good health. Some clones in this sample may be carry-over from other donors' samples. Sequencing used naive CD4+ T cells from PBMCs. Described subset: CD45RA+ positively selected.

CDR3 sequence (DNA): TGCGCCAGCAGCTTGAGCTCATCCCCGGCCGCTGAAGCTTTCTTT. Protein product: CASSLSSSPAAEAFF. The rearrangement uses TRBV5-1 and TRBJ1-1, with no clear D. Germline V gene sequence: CDR1 SGHRS, CDR2 YFSETQ. The CDR3 has 15 residues. V was cut by 1 base and J by 6 bases, with 16 bases left in between.